This T cell receptor (beta chain) stems from a study of post-analysis software for immune sequencing data. Across the whole study: Patients with relapsing-remitting, secondary progressive and progressive-relapsing multiple sclerosis courses were all represented. Study results and limitations: When compared against controls, multiple sclerosis patients showed significantly lower normalized Chao1 diversity. About five TRBV segments occurring more often in patients than controls included TRBV5-6, TRBV5-1 and TRBV20-1.

Looked up from germline, CDR1 is LGHNA and CDR2 is YNFKEQ. Between the trimmed V and J ends, which lost 0 bases and 0 bases, there was a span of 12 bases. The CDR3 runs to 17 residues. Each TCR beta cDNA library carried unique molecular identifiers. In TCRdb, the PCR reads were re-called with MiXCR into one record per CDR3 protein. The table has hundreds of thousands of distinct CDR3 sequences, around 64% seen once. Details on this clonotype: Its antigen is as yet unknown.

This chain uses TRBV4-2 with TRBJ2-4; tentatively, D is TRBD1 (5 bases). The specimen was blood. This receptor was obtained from a girl between 2 and 10 years old with multiple sclerosis. For the CDR3, the DNA is TGTGCCAGCAGCCAAGAACTGGACACCCTAGCCAAAAACATTCAGTACTTC. Encoded protein: CASSQELDTLAKNIQYF.